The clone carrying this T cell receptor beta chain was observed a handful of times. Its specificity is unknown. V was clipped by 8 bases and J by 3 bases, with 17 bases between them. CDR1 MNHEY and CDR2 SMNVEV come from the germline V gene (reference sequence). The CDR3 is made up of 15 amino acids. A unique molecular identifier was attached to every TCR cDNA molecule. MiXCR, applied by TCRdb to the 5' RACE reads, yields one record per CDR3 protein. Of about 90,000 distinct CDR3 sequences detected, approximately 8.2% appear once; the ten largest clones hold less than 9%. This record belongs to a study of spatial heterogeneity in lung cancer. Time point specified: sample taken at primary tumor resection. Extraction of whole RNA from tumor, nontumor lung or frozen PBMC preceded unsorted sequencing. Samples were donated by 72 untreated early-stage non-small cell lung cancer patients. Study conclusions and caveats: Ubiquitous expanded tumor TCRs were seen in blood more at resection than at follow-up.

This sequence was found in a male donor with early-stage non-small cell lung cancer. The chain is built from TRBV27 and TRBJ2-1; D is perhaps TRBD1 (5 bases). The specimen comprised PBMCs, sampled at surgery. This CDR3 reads CASELGRKCYNEQFF. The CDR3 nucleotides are TGTGCCAGCGAGTTGGGGCGGAAGTGCTACAATGAGCAGTTCTTC.